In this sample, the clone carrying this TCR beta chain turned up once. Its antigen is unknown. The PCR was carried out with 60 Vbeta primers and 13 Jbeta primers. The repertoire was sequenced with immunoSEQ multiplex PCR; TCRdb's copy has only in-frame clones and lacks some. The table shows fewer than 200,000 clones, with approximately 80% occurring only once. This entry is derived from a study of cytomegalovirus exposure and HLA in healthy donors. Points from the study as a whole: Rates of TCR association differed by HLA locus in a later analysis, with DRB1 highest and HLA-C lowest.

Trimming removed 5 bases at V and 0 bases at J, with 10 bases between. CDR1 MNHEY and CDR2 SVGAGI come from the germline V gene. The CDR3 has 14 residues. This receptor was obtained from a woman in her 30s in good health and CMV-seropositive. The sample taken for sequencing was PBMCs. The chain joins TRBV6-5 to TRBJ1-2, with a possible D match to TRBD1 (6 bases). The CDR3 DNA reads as TGTGCCAGCAGTCGAGACAGGACTAACTATGGCTACACCTTC. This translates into CASSRDRTNYGYTF.